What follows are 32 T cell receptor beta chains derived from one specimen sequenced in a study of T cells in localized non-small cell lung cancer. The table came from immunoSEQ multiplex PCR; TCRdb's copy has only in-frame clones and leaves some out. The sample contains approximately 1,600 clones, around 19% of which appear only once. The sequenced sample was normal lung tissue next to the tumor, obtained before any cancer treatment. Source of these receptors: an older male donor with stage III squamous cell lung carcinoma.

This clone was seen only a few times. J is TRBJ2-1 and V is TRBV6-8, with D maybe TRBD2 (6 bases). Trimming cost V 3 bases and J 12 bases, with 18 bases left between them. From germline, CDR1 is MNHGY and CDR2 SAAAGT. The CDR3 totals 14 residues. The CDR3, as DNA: TGTGCCAGCAGTTATCGTAGTCCCGGGACTTGGCAGTTCTTC. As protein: CASSYRSPGTWQFF.

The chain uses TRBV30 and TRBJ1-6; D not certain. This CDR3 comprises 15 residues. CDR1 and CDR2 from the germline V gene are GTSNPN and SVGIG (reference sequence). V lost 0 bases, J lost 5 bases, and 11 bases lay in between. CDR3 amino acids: CAWSVPLANNSPLHF. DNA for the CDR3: TGTGCCTGGAGTGTCCCCCTCGCTAATAATTCACCCCTCCACTTT.

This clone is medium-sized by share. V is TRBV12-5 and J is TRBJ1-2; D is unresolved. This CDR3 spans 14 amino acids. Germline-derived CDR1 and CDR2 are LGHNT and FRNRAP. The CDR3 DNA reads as TGTGCCAGCCACCCCGGGTCCGGCGCCTATGGCTACACCTTC. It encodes CASHPGSGAYGYTF.

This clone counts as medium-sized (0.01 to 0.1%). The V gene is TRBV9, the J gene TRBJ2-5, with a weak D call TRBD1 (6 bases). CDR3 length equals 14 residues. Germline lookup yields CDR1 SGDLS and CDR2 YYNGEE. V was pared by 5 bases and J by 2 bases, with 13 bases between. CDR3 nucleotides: TGTGCCAGCAGTGAGGACAGTCTTCAAGAGACCCAGTACTTC. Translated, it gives CASSEDSLQETQYF.

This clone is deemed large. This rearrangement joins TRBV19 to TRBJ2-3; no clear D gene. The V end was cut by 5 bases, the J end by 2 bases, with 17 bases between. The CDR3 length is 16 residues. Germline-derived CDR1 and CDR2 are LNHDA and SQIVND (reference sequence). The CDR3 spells CASSDDRKILTDTQYF. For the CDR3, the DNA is TGTGCCAGTAGTGACGACCGAAAAATCCTCACAGATACGCAGTATTTT. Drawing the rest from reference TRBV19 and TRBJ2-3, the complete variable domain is DGGITQSPKYLFRKEGQNVTLSCEQNLNHDAMYWYRQDPGQGLRLIYYSQIVNDFQKGDIAEGYSVSREKKESFPLTVTSAQKNPTAFYLCASSDDRKILTDTQYFGPGTRLTVL.

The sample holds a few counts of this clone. The CDR3 here is CASSVDPLGGEQYF. CDR3 nucleotide sequence: TGTGCCAGCAGCGTAGACCCCCTCGGTGGGGAGCAGTACTTC. The chain is built from TRBV9 and TRBJ2-7; D is unresolved. The CDR3 consists of 14 residues. In germline, CDR1 is SGDLS, CDR2 YYNGEE. The germline V and J ends were trimmed by 0 bases and 7 bases, with 14 bases remaining between them.

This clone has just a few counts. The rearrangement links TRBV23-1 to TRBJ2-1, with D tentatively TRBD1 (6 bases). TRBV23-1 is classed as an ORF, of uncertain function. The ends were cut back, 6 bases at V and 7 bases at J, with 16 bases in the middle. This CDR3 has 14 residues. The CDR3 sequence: CASSQVNRVNEQFF. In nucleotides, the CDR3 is TGCGCCAGCAGCCAAGTCAACAGGGTGAATGAGCAGTTCTTC.

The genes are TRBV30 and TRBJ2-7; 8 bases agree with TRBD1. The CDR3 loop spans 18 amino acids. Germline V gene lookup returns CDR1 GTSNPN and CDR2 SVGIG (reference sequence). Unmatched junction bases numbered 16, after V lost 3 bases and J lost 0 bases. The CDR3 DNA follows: TGTGCCTGGAGGGGAAAGACCCTCACCGGGACAGGCTCCTACGAGCAGTACTTC. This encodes CAWRGKTLTGTGSYEQYF.

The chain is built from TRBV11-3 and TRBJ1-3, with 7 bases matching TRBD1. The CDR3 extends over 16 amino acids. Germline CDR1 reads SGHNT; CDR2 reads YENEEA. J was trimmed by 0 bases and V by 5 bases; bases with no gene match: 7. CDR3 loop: CASSDGQAYSGNTIYF. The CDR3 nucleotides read TGTGCCAGCAGCGATGGACAGGCCTACTCTGGAAACACCATATATTTT.

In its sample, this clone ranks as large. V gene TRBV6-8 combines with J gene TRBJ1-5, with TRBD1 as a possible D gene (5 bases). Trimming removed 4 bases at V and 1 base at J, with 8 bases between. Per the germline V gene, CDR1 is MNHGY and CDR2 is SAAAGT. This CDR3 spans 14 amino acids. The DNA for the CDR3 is TGTGCCAGCAGTTCCTGGGACAGCAATCAGCCCCAGCATTTT. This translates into CASSSWDSNQPQHF.

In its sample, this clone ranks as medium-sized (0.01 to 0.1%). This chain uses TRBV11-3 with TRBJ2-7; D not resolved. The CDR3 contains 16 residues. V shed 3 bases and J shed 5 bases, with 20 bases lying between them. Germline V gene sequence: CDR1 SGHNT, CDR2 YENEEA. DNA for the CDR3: TGTGCCAGCAGCTTGGATGGGCCGAGGCACGAAGACGAGCAGTACTTC. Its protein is CASSLDGPRHEDEQYF.

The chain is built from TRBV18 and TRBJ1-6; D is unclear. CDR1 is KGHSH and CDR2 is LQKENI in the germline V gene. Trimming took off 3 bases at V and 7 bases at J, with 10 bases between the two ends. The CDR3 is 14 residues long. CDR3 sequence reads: CASSPDPRNSPLHF. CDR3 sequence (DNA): TGTGCCAGCTCACCCGACCCCAGGAATTCACCCCTCCACTTT.

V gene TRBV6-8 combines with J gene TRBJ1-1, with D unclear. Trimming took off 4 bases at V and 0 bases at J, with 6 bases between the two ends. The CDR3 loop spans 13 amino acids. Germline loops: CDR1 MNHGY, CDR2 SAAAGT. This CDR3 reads CASSSVLNTEAFF. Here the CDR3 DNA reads TGTGCCAGCAGTTCAGTGTTGAACACTGAAGCTTTCTTT.

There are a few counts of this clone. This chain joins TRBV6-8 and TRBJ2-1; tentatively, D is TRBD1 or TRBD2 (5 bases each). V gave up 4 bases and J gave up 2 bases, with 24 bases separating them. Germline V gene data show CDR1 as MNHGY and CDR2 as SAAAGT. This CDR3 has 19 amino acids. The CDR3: CASSSLSGSRDGPYNEQFF. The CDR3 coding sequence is TGTGCCAGCAGTTCACTTTCGGGTTCCCGGGACGGACCCTACAATGAGCAGTTCTTC.

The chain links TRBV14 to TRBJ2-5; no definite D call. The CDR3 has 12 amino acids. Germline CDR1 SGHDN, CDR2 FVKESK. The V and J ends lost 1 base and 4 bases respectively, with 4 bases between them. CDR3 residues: CASSQVAETQYF. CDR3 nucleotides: TGTGCCAGCAGCCAAGTCGCAGAGACCCAGTACTTC.

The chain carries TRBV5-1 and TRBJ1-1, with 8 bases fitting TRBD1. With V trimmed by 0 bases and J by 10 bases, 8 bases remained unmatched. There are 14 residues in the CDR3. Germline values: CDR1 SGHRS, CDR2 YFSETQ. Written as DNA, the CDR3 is TGCGCCAGCAGCTTGGGCGCGACAGGGGTAGGAGCTTTCTTT. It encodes CASSLGATGVGAFF.

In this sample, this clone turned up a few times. The CDR3 loop reads CASSPLDSRPGELFF. In nucleotides, the CDR3 is TGTGCCAGCAGTCCCCTGGACAGCCGTCCCGGGGAGCTGTTTTTT. The J gene is TRBJ2-2, the V gene TRBV6-8; perhaps TRBD1 as D (6 bases). Germline V gene sequence: CDR1 MNHGY, CDR2 SAAAGT. Between the trimmed V and J ends, which lost 5 bases and 6 bases, there was a span of 16 bases. The CDR3 runs 15 residues.

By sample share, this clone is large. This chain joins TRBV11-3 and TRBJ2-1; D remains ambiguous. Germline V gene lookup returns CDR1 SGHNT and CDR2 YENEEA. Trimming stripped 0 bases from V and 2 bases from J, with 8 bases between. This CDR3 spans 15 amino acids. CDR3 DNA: TGTGCCAGCAGCTTAGACGAGTCCCCCTACAATGAGCAGTTCTTC. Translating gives CASSLDESPYNEQFF.

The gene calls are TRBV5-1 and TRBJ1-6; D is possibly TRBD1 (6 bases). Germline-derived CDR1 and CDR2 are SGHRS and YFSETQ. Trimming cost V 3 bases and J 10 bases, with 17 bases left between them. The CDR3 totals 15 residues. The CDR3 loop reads CASSSNRETGSPLHF. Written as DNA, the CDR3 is TGCGCCAGCAGCTCGAACAGGGAAACGGGCTCACCCCTCCACTTT.

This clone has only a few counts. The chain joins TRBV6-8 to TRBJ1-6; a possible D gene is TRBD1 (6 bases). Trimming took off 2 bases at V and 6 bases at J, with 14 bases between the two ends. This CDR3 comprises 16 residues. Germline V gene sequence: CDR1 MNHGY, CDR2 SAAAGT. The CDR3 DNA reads TGTGCCAGCAGTTACGGGCTAGACAGGCCTAATTCACCCCTCCACTTT. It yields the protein CASSYGLDRPNSPLHF.

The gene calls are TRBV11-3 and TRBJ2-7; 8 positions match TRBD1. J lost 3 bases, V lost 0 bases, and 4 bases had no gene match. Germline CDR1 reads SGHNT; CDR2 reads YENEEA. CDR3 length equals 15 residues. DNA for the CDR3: TGTGCCAGCAGCTTAGAGGCAGGGGGCTTCTACGAGCAGTACTTC. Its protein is CASSLEAGGFYEQYF.

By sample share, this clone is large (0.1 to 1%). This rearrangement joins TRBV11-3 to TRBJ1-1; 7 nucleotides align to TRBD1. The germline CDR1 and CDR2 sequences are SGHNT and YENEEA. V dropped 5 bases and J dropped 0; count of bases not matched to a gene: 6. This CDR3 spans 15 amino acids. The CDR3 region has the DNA TGTGCCAGCAGCGTAGGGGGCGGAATGAACACTGAAGCTTTCTTT. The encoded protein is CASSVGGGMNTEAFF.

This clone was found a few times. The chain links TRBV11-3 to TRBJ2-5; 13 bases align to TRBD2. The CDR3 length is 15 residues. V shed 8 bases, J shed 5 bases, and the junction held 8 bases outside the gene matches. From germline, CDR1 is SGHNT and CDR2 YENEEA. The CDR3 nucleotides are TGTGCCAGCCAAATGGGACTAGCGGGGTTCGAGACCCAGTACTTC. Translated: CASQMGLAGFETQYF.

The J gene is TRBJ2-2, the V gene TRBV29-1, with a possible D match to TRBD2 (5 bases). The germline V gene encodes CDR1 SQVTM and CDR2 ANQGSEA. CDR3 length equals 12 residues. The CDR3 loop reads CRPASRSGELFF. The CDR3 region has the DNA TGCAGGCCGGCTAGCAGGTCCGGGGAGCTGTTTTTT.

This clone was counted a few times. CDR3 amino acids: CASSPKLVGDTQYF. In nucleotides, the CDR3 is TGTGCCAGCAGCCCTAAGCTTGTCGGGGATACGCAGTATTTT. The chain joins TRBV6-8 to TRBJ2-3; no definite D call. This CDR3 spans 14 amino acids. Trimming took 6 bases from V and 6 from J, leaving 16 bases between them. CDR1 is MNHGY, CDR2 SAAAGT, per germline.

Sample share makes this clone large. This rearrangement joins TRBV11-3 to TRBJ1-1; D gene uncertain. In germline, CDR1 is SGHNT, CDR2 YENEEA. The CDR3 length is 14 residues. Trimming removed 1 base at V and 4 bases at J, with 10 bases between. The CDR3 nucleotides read TGTGCCAGCAGCTTAGTCCCTGGGATCACTGAAGCTTTCTTT. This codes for CASSLVPGITEAFF.

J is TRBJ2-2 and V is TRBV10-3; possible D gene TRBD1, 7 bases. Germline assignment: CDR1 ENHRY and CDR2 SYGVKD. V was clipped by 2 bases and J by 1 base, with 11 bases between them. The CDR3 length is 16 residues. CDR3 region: CAISEAGGGNTGELFF. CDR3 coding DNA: TGTGCCATCAGTGAGGCAGGGGGAGGGAACACCGGGGAGCTGTTTTTT.

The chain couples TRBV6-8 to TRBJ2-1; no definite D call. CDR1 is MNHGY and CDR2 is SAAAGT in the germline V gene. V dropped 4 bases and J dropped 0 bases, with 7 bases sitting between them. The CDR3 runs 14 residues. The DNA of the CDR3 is TGTGCCAGCAGTTTACAAAGCTCCTACAATGAGCAGTTCTTC. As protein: CASSLQSSYNEQFF.

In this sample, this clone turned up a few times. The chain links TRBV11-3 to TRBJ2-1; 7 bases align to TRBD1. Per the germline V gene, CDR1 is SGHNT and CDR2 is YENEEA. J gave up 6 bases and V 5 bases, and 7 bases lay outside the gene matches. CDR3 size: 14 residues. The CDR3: CASSADRVVNEQFF. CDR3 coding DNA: TGTGCCAGCAGCGCCGACAGGGTAGTCAATGAGCAGTTCTTC.

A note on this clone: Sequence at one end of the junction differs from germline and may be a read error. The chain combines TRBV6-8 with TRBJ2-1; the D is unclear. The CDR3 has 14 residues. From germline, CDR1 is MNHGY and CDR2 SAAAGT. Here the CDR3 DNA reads TGTGCCATCAGTCTAGAGGCCCCGTACAATGAGCAGTTCTTC. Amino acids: CAISLEAPYNEQFF.

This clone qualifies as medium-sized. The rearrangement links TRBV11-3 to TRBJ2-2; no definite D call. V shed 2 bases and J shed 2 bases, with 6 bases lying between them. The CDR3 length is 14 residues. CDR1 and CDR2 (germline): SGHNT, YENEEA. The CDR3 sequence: CASSLLGNTGELFF. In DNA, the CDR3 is TGTGCCAGCAGCTTACTGGGTAACACCGGGGAGCTGTTTTTT. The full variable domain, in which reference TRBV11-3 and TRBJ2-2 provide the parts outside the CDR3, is EAGVVQSPRYKIIEKKQPVAFWCNPISGHNTLYWYLQNLGQGPELLIRYENEEAVDDSQLPKDRFSAERLKGVDSTLKIQPAELGDSAVYLCASSLLGNTGELFFGEGSRLTVL.

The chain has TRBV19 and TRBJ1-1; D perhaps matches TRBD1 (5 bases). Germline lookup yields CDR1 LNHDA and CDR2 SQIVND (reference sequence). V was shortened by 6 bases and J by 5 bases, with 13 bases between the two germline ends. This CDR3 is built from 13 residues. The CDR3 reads CASRGVTGTEAFF. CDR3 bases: TGTGCCAGTAGGGGCGTCACAGGAACTGAAGCTTTCTTT.